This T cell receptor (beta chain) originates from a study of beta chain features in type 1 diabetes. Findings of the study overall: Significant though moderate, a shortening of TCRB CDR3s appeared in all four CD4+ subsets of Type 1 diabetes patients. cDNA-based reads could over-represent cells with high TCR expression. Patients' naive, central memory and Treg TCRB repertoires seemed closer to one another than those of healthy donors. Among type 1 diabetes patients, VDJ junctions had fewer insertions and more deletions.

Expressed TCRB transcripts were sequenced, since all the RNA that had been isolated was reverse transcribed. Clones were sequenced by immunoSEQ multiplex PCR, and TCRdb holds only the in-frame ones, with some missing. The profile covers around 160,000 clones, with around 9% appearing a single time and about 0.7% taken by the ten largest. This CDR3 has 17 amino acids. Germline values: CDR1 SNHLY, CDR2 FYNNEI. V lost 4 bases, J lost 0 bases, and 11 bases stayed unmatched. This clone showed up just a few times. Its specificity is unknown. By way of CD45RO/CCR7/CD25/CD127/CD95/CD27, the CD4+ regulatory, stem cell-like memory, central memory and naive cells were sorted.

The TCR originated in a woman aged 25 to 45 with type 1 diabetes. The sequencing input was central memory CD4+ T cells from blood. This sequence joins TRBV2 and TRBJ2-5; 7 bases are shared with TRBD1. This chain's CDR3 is CASSANLLGGNQETQYF. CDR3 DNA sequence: TGTGCCAGCAGTGCCAACCTCTTAGGGGGCAACCAAGAGACCCAGTACTTC.